This TCR beta chain emerged from a study of cytomegalovirus exposure and HLA in healthy donors. Study in general: Clustering assigned 70% to 85% of the approximately 370 genotyped donors to the Caucasian-associated ancestry cluster. General study findings and limits: TRBV6-2, TRBV6-3 and some other V segments were unresolvable in 87-base-pair reads.

In the PCR, 60 Vbeta and 13 Jbeta primers were used. Generated by immunoSEQ multiplex PCR, the TCRdb table keeps only in-frame clones and is missing some. The sample shows under 200,000 clones, approximately 71% of them seen only once. Note on this clone: Its antigen is unknown.

Nominal health characterized the donors when sampled, though unrecorded immune exposures were likely. Trimming cost V 3 bases and J 3 bases, with 15 bases left between them. This CDR3 has 16 amino acids. Germline V lookup: CDR1 MNHEY, CDR2 SMNVEV (reference sequence). V gene TRBV27 combines with J gene TRBJ1-5; D possibly corresponds to TRBD1 (5 bases). The TCR sequence derives from a woman in her late teens or twenties in good health and CMV-seropositive. Sequenced input: PBMCs. In nucleotides, the CDR3 is TGTGCCAGCAGTTTGAAGGGGCTTGGCTTCAATCAGCCCCAGCATTTT. Protein sequence: CASSLKGLGFNQPQHF.